Included here is one TCR beta chain sequence, with context. Its antigen has not been determined. One base away there is no much larger clone; base qualities are not given. Germline trimming amounts to 5 bases on V and 6 bases on J, with 8 as the count of junction bases outside the gene matches. From the cysteine through the phenylalanine, the CDR3 covers 14 amino acids. Here the CDR3 DNA is all that survives: 42 bases in frame from base 1. The germline V gene specifies SGHTA as CDR1 and FQGTGA as CDR2. This specimen comes from a study of cytomegalovirus exposure and HLA in healthy donors (dated by TCRdb to 2017 to 2019). At the level of the whole study: An earlier analysis of roughly 500 of the donors reported approximately 300 Gb of sequence data and roughly 110 million unique TCR beta sequences from about 179 million T cells. A separate validation cohort of some 130 different subjects was used in addition to the 666-subject first cohort. Of the roughly 430 genotyped donors, 65% to 90% fell in the genetic ancestry cluster associated with self-reported Caucasian donors. Both class I and class II loci were covered by HLA typing, at four-digit resolution. A later analysis re-examined previously published TCR beta repertoires from 600 to 700 donors and added high-resolution HLA genotyping to investigate patterns of TCR occurrence. An earlier analysis of a few hundred of the donors applied high-throughput TCR beta sequencing to assess whether each TCR beta V gene segment acted as functional or pseudogenic. Among 350 to 400 genotyped donors of the cohort, an average of approximately 250,000 unique TCR beta nucleotide sequences were sequenced per donor, roughly 18% of them non-productive. All discovery cohort repertoires had been generated using a single sequencing platform. The study profiled the T cell repertoires of 550 to 700 subjects by immunosequencing and related them to cytomegalovirus serostatus. Donor age, sex, ethnicity and CMV serostatus were compiled together with the repertoire data. Genome-wide SNP genotypes for about three fifths of the roughly 670 donors were used in a later genetic analysis, which treated that subset as a discovery cohort. To predict cytomegalovirus infection status, the study brought together high-throughput TCR immunosequencing, statistical association of individual TCRs with disease status, and machine learning. Rather than using new phenotypic data, the later analysis identified candidate immune exposures from TCR beta sequences and from how often those sequences occurred across donors. The study was designed to test whether signatures of past pathogen exposure could be identified by cataloging public T cell receptors. Roughly 300 gigabases of sequencing data and approximately 91 million unique TCR sequences made up an early release that covered several hundred HLA-typed donors. Typing coverage varied by locus: about 629-640 donors for A, B, C, DRB1 and DQB1; roughly 500 for DQA1; over 600 for DPA1; approximately 470 for DPB1. Roughly five DR-DQ haplotypes were treated as single units for association and clustering because of strong linkage in the cohort.

The cohort consisted of some 670 healthy bone marrow donors. Cohort members were all nominally healthy when sampled, although unrecorded immune exposures were likely present. The donor was CMV seronegative and belonged to the group of over 350 seronegative cohort members. A peripheral blood sample was provided by each donor, and peripheral blood mononuclear cells were used for TCR beta sequencing. The Qiagen DNeasy Blood Extraction Kit was used to extract genomic DNA from the blood cell samples. On the study overall, not on this receptor specifically: Correlated functional status among segregating V segments might reflect linkage disequilibrium, but an unknown experimental factor could not be ruled out. According to a later analysis, parvovirus B19, influenza, CMV and Epstein-Barr virus appeared linked to several top co-occurrence clusters. According to the authors, the approach could potentially be generalized to other disease states and immunological phenotypes. In a later analysis, 16,951 TCR beta sequences were associated with specific HLA alleles at a false discovery rate of 0.05. In vitro tests confirmed that three of the cytomegalovirus-associated TCR beta chains recognize cytomegalovirus antigens. In this cohort, only TCR beta chains were sequenced, and detectable features were limited by the absence of alpha or paired-chain data. V-gene and J-gene trimming of TCR beta chains was associated with a missense DCLRE1C variant in a later genetic analysis, and the association was replicated in an independent cohort. HLA typing was unavailable for some donors at each locus, so association tests used only the typed subset. While some public TCRs were present in many individuals, most TCR sequences turned up only very rarely across donors. When HLA alleles, especially DR and DQ, strongly co-occurred, attributing TCR associations to individual alleles was difficult. A cluster of highly shared sequence variants was judged likely to represent a technical artifact of the sequencing pipeline. In an earlier analysis of roughly 560 of the donors, most TCR beta V segments were observed in productive rearrangements about 87% or about 30% of the time, broadly matching IMGT annotations. According to a later analysis, TCR association rates differed among HLA loci, with DRB1 alleles showing the most associated TCRs and HLA-C alleles showing the fewest. According to a later analysis, most CMV-associated TCR beta chains appeared to be HLA-restricted, and the HLA associations seemed to be driven largely by CMV exposure. The classifier was reported to diagnose cytomegalovirus status with high specificity and sensitivity in both the original cohort and the validation cohort. A further reported finding was that TCR beta sequences accurately predicted the HLA-A and HLA-B alleles for most subjects in the first cohort. Sequencing depth was assumed to be roughly uniform across donors in the presence/absence analyses, though that assumption may not hold. Compared with equally common non-associated chains, HLA-associated TCR beta chains in a later analysis were more clonally expanded and had lower generation probabilities. Compared with the approximately 600-donor mean, donors in an Asian-associated ancestry cluster had fewer N-insertions in productive TCRs, according to a later genetic analysis. The 87-base-pair reads could not distinguish some IMGT-functional V segments, including TRBV6-2 and TRBV6-3, so those segments were excluded. Immune exposure information for the cohort was limited to CMV serostatus. A total of 150 or so TCR beta chains were listed by the study as associated with cytomegalovirus. Because counts were too low, roughly 17 rarely observed V segments, including chromosome 9 orphons, were left out of the earlier analysis of several hundred of the donors.

Library preparation was by the immunoSEQ multiplex PCR assay. For the multiplex PCR, a mixture combining 60 forward primers for TCR Vbeta segments and 13 reverse primers for TCR Jbeta segments was used. Amplification of the CDR3 region of rearranged TCR beta genes was performed with a multiplex PCR assay on genomic DNA. Amplified TCR beta libraries were sequenced as 87-base-pair reads on the Illumina HiSeq System. As for the original processing: Across the 600 to 700 repertoires, a later analysis counted around 80 million unique TCR beta chains, some 11 million of which were shared by at least two donors. Raw reads were error-corrected and collapsed into unique sequences with a nearest-neighbor algorithm that merged closely related sequences to remove PCR and sequencing errors. Alignment of CDR3 sequences to IMGT reference sequences was used to assign V, D and J gene segments. For a sequence to be retained, a match of at least six nucleotides to both a V gene segment and a J gene segment was required. A rearrangement counted as productive if the CDR3 had no stop codons and remained in frame with V and J, and every other rearrangement counted as non-productive. CDR3 was defined by IMGT convention, running from the second conserved V-encoded cysteine to the conserved J-encoded phenylalanine. The earlier analysis of roughly 590 of the donors excluded sequences that lacked an unambiguous match to a single V gene segment. In an earlier analysis of about 590 of the donors, a V segment was called functional when productive rearrangements were above 56.7%, and segregating when the standard deviation between donors exceeded 5%. A statistical classification framework was built for diagnosing cytomegalovirus status from the catalog of TCR beta chain sequences. In a later analysis, V and J genes were assigned by comparing TCR nucleotide sequences against IMGT/GENE-DB human TR gene sequences. The TCRdist pipeline was used in a later analysis to assign CDR3 sequences and most-parsimonious VDJ recombination scenarios. A later analysis defined each TCR beta chain by its CDR3 amino acid sequence plus V-gene family, and excluded reads lacking a unique V-gene family. In a later analysis, nearly 600 highly shared, low-generation-probability nucleotide sequences were removed to address suspected cross-contamination and a sequencing artifact. In a later analysis, a clonal expansion index was calculated for each public chain from normalized within-repertoire ranks of inferred template counts. A later analysis computed generation probabilities with a VDJ recombination model fitted to out-of-frame rearrangements, and checked the results against IGoR. A later analysis scored TCR-TCR, TCR-HLA and TCR-CMV co-occurrence with hypergeometric tests, applying a repertoire-size bias correction to TCR pairs. False discovery rates were estimated in a later analysis by permuting HLA or CMV assignments 20 times. In a later analysis, co-occurring TCRs were grouped with DBSCAN, and TCRdist sequence similarity was added when clustering was performed within HLA-allele-positive subsets. Repertoires with fewer than 30,000 or more than 120,000 public chains, plus five repertoires with anomalous nucleotide sharing, were excluded from co-occurrence clustering. This immuneACCESS table, as held by TCRdb, lists in-frame sequences with V and J called but not all clones. Of the missing ones, under half trace to an unresolved V gene in checked studies; the others have no known cause. V, J and clone size are taken as reported in that table, and D and trimming were inferred from the DNA itself. The sample contains about 160,000 clones, under 85% of them found a single time. 1.1% to 1.5% of the sample is held by the ten biggest clonotypes.

The rearrangement joined TRBV7-3 to TRBJ2-7; 9 of the junction bases match TRBD1. The clonotype was recovered from a woman aged 25 to 39 in good health and CMV-seronegative. The sequencing sample was made of PBMCs. The CDR3 protein sequence reads: CASSPGTGSGEQYF. The sequence in DNA is TGTGCCAGCAGCCCCGGGACAGGGTCTGGCGAGCAGTACTTC.